The 17 T cell receptor beta chains listed next were all sequenced from one sample in a study of blood T cell repertoires in COVID-19. The method was immunoSEQ multiplex PCR; TCRdb's version includes in-frame clones alone and lacks a portion of them. The repertoire consists of roughly 200,000 clones, with 70% to 90% occurring once and the leading ten covering 12%. What was sequenced was peripheral blood. Receptors originate from a woman aged 18-29 years who had recovered from COVID-19.

Here the CDR3 reads CASSLSGDTEAFF. CDR3 nucleotide sequence: TGTGCCAGCAGCTTATCCGGGGACACTGAAGCTTTCTTT. The rearrangement uses TRBV7-9 and TRBJ1-1; unclear D gene. The CDR3 sequence is 13 residues long. Germline values: CDR1 SEHNR, CDR2 FQNEAQ (reference sequence). Trimming removed 2 bases from V and 3 bases from J, with 7 bases in between.

The gene calls are TRBV9 and TRBJ1-4; TRBD1 agrees at 10 bases. With 3 bases clipped from V and 5 bases from J, the junction kept 1 base outside the gene matches. This CDR3 region has 14 residues. The germline CDR1 and CDR2 sequences are SGDLS and YYNGEE. CDR3 bases: TGTGCCAGCAGCGGGGGACAGGGGAATGAAAAACTGTTTTTT. This sequence encodes CASSGGQGNEKLFF.

This rearrangement joins TRBV5-5 to TRBJ2-7, with TRBD2 matching 9 bases. Germline-derived CDR1 and CDR2 are SGHKS and YYEKEE (reference sequence). The V and J ends lost 3 bases and 7 bases, in that order; junction bases with no gene match: 11. The CDR3 length is 15 residues. This CDR3 reads CASSSPGTSLREQYF. As DNA, the CDR3 is TGTGCCAGCAGCTCTCCCGGGACTAGCCTTCGGGAGCAGTACTTC.

This chain links TRBV29-1 with TRBJ1-3; 7 nucleotides line up with TRBD1. Germline CDR1 and CDR2: SQVTM and ANQGSEA. V was clipped by 4 bases and J by 1 base; unmatched bases: 1. This CDR3 has 13 residues. CDR3 amino acids: CSVATGSGNTIYF. As DNA, the CDR3 is TGCAGCGTTGCGACAGGGTCTGGAAACACCATATATTTT.

The chain joins TRBV5-6 to TRBJ1-1; TRBD1 matches 7 bases. CDR1 is SGHDT, CDR2 YYEEEE, per germline. The CDR3 is 14 residues long. V lost 1 base to trimming and J lost 4 bases; unmatched junction nucleotides: 4. The CDR3 region is CASSLRAGGTEAFF. The CDR3 region has the DNA TGTGCCAGCAGCTTGAGGGCAGGGGGCACTGAAGCTTTCTTT.

This chain uses TRBV12-3 or TRBV12-4 with TRBJ2-7; 7 bases match TRBD2. J gave up 0 bases and V 4 bases, and 0 bases lay outside the gene matches. The CDR3 consists of 13 residues. CDR3 nucleotides: TGTGCCAGCAGTTGGGACTACTCCTACGAGCAGTACTTC. It codes for CASSWDYSYEQYF.

The chain couples TRBV11-3 to TRBJ2-7; 7 bases map to TRBD2. The CDR3 has 12 residues. J lost 5 bases, V lost 6 bases, and 4 bases had no gene match. Germline values: CDR1 SGHNT, CDR2 YENEEA. The CDR3 sequence is CASRGGRDEQYF. The CDR3 DNA reads as TGTGCCAGCAGGGGAGGGAGGGACGAGCAGTACTTC. The complete variable domain, with remaining parts taken from reference TRBV11-3 and TRBJ2-7, reads EAGVVQSPRYKIIEKKQPVAFWCNPISGHNTLYWYLQNLGQGPELLIRYENEEAVDDSQLPKDRFSAERLKGVDSTLKIQPAELGDSAVYLCASRGGRDEQYFGPGTRLTVT.

The chain links TRBV7-8 to TRBJ1-2; 7 bases line up with TRBD1. The ends lost 1 base at V and 11 bases at J; junction bases unmatched: 1. This CDR3 has 11 amino acids. CDR1 is SGHVS and CDR2 is FQNEAQ in the germline V gene. CDR3 sequence: CASSLGGQYTF. CDR3 DNA sequence: TGTGCCAGCAGCTTAGGGGGACAGTACACCTTC.

The chain combines TRBV15 with TRBJ2-7; possible D gene TRBD2, 6 bases. Trimming removed 2 bases from V and 2 bases from J, with 13 bases in between. Germline V lookup: CDR1 LNHNV, CDR2 YYDKDF (reference sequence). The CDR3 sequence is 15 residues long. The CDR3 DNA reads TGTGCCACCAGCAGACCCGGGACTGACCCCTACGAGCAGTACTTC. Protein product: CATSRPGTDPYEQYF.

The chain uses TRBV28 and TRBJ2-3; 10 bases are a match to TRBD2. This CDR3 region has 16 residues. V was pared by 5 bases and J by 4 bases, with 9 bases of the junction left unmatched. The germline CDR1 and CDR2 sequences are MDHEN and SYDVKM. The CDR3 region has the DNA TGTGCCAGCAGTCCGGCCCTAGCGGGAGCCTCAGATACGCAGTATTTT. This translates into CASSPALAGASDTQYF.

The chain couples TRBV12-5 to TRBJ1-3; 9 bases are shared with TRBD1. Germline values: CDR1 LGHNT, CDR2 FRNRAP. This CDR3 comprises 14 residues. Germline trimming cut 3 bases from V and 5 bases from J; bases unmatched to any gene: 2. The CDR3 DNA follows: TGTGCTAGTGGTTTCGGACAGGGGAGAAACACCATATATTTT. It is translated as CASGFGQGRNTIYF.

On this clone: This same CDR3 is encoded by further DNA sequences in the sample. The genes are TRBV9 and TRBJ1-4; 10 bases match TRBD1. Germline-derived CDR1 and CDR2 are SGDLS and YYNGEE. This CDR3 region has 14 residues. With 3 bases clipped from V and 5 bases from J, the junction kept 1 base outside the gene matches. The CDR3: CASSAGQGNEKLFF. CDR3 nucleotide sequence: TGTGCCAGCAGCGCGGGACAGGGGAATGAAAAACTGTTTTTT.

The chain couples TRBV19 to TRBJ2-1, with D possibly TRBD2 on 6 matching bases. The germline V gene encodes CDR1 LNHDA and CDR2 SQIVND (reference sequence). Trimming removed 4 bases from V and 0 bases from J, with 13 bases in between. CDR3 length: 16 amino acids. Here the CDR3 DNA reads TGTGCCAGTAGTAGAACTAGCACAAACTCCTACAATGAGCAGTTCTTC. Its translation is CASSRTSTNSYNEQFF. Filled out from reference TRBV19 and TRBJ2-1, the complete variable domain reads DGGITQSPKYLFRKEGQNVTLSCEQNLNHDAMYWYRQDPGQGLRLIYYSQIVNDFQKGDIAEGYSVSREKKESFPLTVTSAQKNPTAFYLCASSRTSTNSYNEQFFGPGTRLTVL.

This chain joins TRBV30 and TRBJ1-2; D possibly corresponds to TRBD1 (5 bases). CDR1 is GTSNPN and CDR2 is SVGIG in the germline V gene (reference sequence). This CDR3 is 11 amino acids long. V gave up 4 bases and J gave up 7 bases, with 10 bases separating them. The CDR3 loop is CAWTQGGGYTF. Here the CDR3 DNA reads TGTGCCTGGACGCAGGGAGGTGGCTACACCTTC.

The CDR3 region has the DNA TGTGCCAGCAGCTTTCAGGGTCCGCAGCCCCAGCATTTT. Translating gives CASSFQGPQPQHF. The genes are TRBV7-8 and TRBJ1-5; possible D gene TRBD1, 5 bases. CDR1 and CDR2 from the germline V gene are SGHVS and FQNEAQ. There are 13 residues in the CDR3. With 3 bases removed from V and 7 bases from J, the gap between germline ends came to 10 bases.

This sequence joins TRBV4-2 and TRBJ2-1; 7 bases line up with TRBD2. CDR1 LGHNA and CDR2 YNFKEQ come from the germline V gene. This CDR3 is built from 18 residues. The V gene end was trimmed by 1 base and the J gene end by 0 bases; junction bases not matched to a gene: 9. CDR3 in amino acids: CASSQGGTTTLSYNEQFF. The CDR3 coding sequence is TGTGCCAGCAGCCAAGGCGGGACTACGACACTCTCCTACAATGAGCAGTTCTTC.

The chain carries TRBV9 and TRBJ2-2, with 15 bases matching TRBD2. With 0 bases clipped from V and 0 bases from J, the junction kept 6 bases outside the gene matches. CDR1 SGDLS and CDR2 YYNGEE come from the germline V gene. The CDR3 totals 20 residues. CDR3 protein: CASSVVGTSGRFANTGELFF. CDR3 coding DNA: TGTGCCAGCAGCGTAGTCGGGACTAGCGGGAGGTTTGCGAACACCGGGGAGCTGTTTTTT. The full variable domain, with the rest looked up from reference TRBV9 and TRBJ2-2, is DSGVTQTPKHLITATGQRVTLRCSPRSGDLSVYWYQQSLDQGLQFLIQYYNGEERAKGNILERFSAQQFPDLHSELNLSSLELGDSALYFCASSVVGTSGRFANTGELFFGEGSRLTVL.